The 25 T cell receptor beta chains below were found in one sample sequenced in a study of early T cells in non-severe SARS-CoV-2 infection. TCRdb ran MiXCR on the 5' RACE reads and lists one entry per CDR3 protein. The sample gives 69,000 or so distinct CDR3 sequences, less than 15% of which show up once; approximately 5% is in the top ten. Sequencing was carried out using whole blood. Source of these receptors: an adult who was a healthcare worker with PCR-confirmed SARS-CoV-2 infection or an uninfected control (not recorded which).

This clonotype was detected ten times or more. This rearrangement joins TRBV27 to TRBJ2-5; 10 positions match TRBD2. This CDR3 spans 16 amino acids. Germline V gives CDR1 MNHEY, CDR2 SMNVEV (reference sequence). The V and J ends lost 5 bases and 4 bases, in that order; junction bases with no gene match: 10. The CDR3 sequence is CASSLGASGRAETQYF. For the CDR3, the DNA is TGTGCCAGCAGTCTTGGAGCTAGCGGGAGAGCAGAGACCCAGTACTTC.

This clonotype was seen only a few times. This CDR3 reads CASTRGPVGYEQYF. The CDR3 DNA reads TGTGCCAGCACCCGGGGCCCGGTCGGGTACGAGCAGTACTTC. The rearrangement joins TRBV2 to TRBJ2-7; D may correspond to TRBD1 or TRBD2 (5 bases each). V was trimmed by 7 bases and J by 4 bases, leaving 17 bases between them. The CDR3 covers 14 residues. Germline CDR1 is SNHLY and CDR2 is FYNNEI.

This clonotype was found a few times. CDR3 in DNA: TGTGCCAGTAGACTAGCGGGGGCGAACACCGGGGAGCTGTTTTTT. Translated: CASRLAGANTGELFF. V is TRBV19 and J is TRBJ2-2; 11 bases match TRBD2. The junction had 0 bases not matched to a gene; V was cut back by 6 bases and J by 0 bases. Germline CDR1 reads LNHDA; CDR2 reads SQIVND (reference sequence). The CDR3 is 15 amino acids. The variable domain in full, completed from reference TRBV19 and TRBJ2-2, reads DGGITQSPKYLFRKEGQNVTLSCEQNLNHDAMYWYRQDPGQGLRLIYYSQIVNDFQKGDIAEGYSVSREKKESFPLTVTSAQKNPTAFYLCASRLAGANTGELFFGEGSRLTVL.

This clonotype was detected ten times or more. This chain joins TRBV5-1 and TRBJ2-7; tentatively, D is TRBD1 (5 bases). The CDR3 covers 13 residues. The V end was cut by 0 bases, the J end by 3 bases, with 7 bases between. Germline CDR1 and CDR2: SGHRS and YFSETQ. The CDR3 loop is CASSLVQGYEQYF. The CDR3 bases are TGCGCCAGCAGCTTGGTTCAGGGCTACGAGCAGTACTTC. Using reference TRBV5-1 and TRBJ2-7 for the parts outside the CDR3, the full variable domain is KAGVTQTPRYLIKTRGQQVTLSCSPISGHRSVSWYQQTPGQGLQFLFEYFSETQRNKGNFPGRFSGRQFSNSRSEMNVSTLELGDSALYLCASSLVQGYEQYFGPGTRLTVT.

This clonotype was seen ten or more times. This rearrangement joins TRBV10-3 to TRBJ2-1; D gene unclear. The CDR3 is 12 amino acids. The ends were cut back, 10 bases at V and 8 bases at J, with 15 bases in the middle. Germline loops: CDR1 ENHRY, CDR2 SYGVKD. The CDR3, as DNA: TGTGCCACCAAGGAAGCTTCCTATGAGCAGTTCTTC. This codes for CATKEASYEQFF.

This clonotype was counted only a few times. The chain has TRBV7-2 and TRBJ2-1; no clear D gene. CDR1 and CDR2 (germline): SGHTA, FQGNSA. This CDR3 region has 12 residues. Trimming stripped 5 bases from V and 8 bases from J, with 10 bases between. Here the CDR3 reads CASSQSVYEQFF. The CDR3 DNA is TGTGCCAGCAGCCAATCCGTGTATGAGCAGTTCTTC. The full variable domain, with the rest looked up from reference TRBV7-2 and TRBJ2-1, is GAGVSQSPSNKVTEKGKDVELRCDPISGHTALYWYRQSLGQGLEFLIYFQGNSAPDKSGLPSDRFSAERTGGSVSTLTIQRTQQEDSAVYLCASSQSVYEQFFGPGTRLTVL.

This clonotype was seen a handful of times. The chain's CDR3 is CASTAVFSDTQYF. The CDR3 nucleotides read TGTGCCAGCACAGCGGTTTTCTCAGATACGCAGTATTTT. V is TRBV7-2 and J is TRBJ2-3; D may be TRBD2 (5 bases). The CDR3 extends over 13 amino acids. CDR1 is SGHTA and CDR2 is FQGNSA in the germline V gene. Trimming cost V 7 bases and J 4 bases, with 12 bases left between them.

The J gene is TRBJ1-1, the V gene TRBV6-4; D possibly corresponds to TRBD1 (6 bases). Trimming took off 0 bases at V and 2 bases at J, with 16 bases between the two ends. Germline CDR1 MRHNA, CDR2 SNTAGT. The CDR3 sequence is 17 residues long. The CDR3: CASSDSGNREDNTEAFF. As DNA, the CDR3 is TGTGCCAGCAGTGACTCAGGTAACAGGGAAGACAACACTGAAGCTTTCTTT.

This clonotype has just a few counts. The chain joins TRBV4-3 to TRBJ2-3; 7 bases fit TRBD2. This CDR3 is 17 amino acids long. Trimming removed 4 bases from V and 3 bases from J; junction bases left unmatched: 13. Germline assignment: CDR1 LGHNA and CDR2 YSLEER. CDR3 region: CASSRIEAGMGTDTQYF. The CDR3 nucleotides read TGCGCCAGCAGCCGCATCGAAGCGGGAATGGGGACAGATACGCAGTATTTT.

This clonotype appeared many times. Compared with germline, one end of the junction differs, possibly owing to a read error. The J gene is TRBJ1-1, the V gene TRBV29-1; no definite D call. The CDR3 covers 11 residues. Germline V gene data show CDR1 as SQVTM and CDR2 as ANQGSEA. The chain's CDR3 is CSVEGNSEAFF. The CDR3 DNA is TGCAGCGTTGAAGGGAACAGTGAAGCTTTCTTT. The complete variable domain, with remaining parts taken from reference TRBV29-1 and TRBJ1-1, reads SAVISQKPSRDICQRGTSLTIQCQVDSQVTMMFWYRQQPGQSLTLIATANQGSEATYESGFVIDKFPISRPNLTFSTLTVSNMSPEDSSIYLCSVEGNSEAFFGQGTRLTVV.

This clonotype appeared many times. This chain links TRBV29-1 with TRBJ2-5; a possible D gene is TRBD1 (6 bases). CDR3 size: 12 residues. Trimming pared 8 bases from V and 5 bases from J, leaving 15 bases between. Germline V CDR1 and CDR2: SQVTM, ANQGSEA. The CDR3, as DNA: TGCAGCTTTACAGGGCGCGGGGAGACCCAGTACTTC. Amino acids: CSFTGRGETQYF. The full variable domain, completed using reference TRBV29-1 and TRBJ2-5, is SAVISQKPSRDICQRGTSLTIQCQVDSQVTMMFWYRQQPGQSLTLIATANQGSEATYESGFVIDKFPISRPNLTFSTLTVSNMSPEDSSIYLCSFTGRGETQYFGPGTRLLVL.

This clonotype was recorded many times. This chain uses TRBV7-6 with TRBJ2-5, with 11 nucleotides matching TRBD2. Germline loops: CDR1 SGHVS, CDR2 FNYEAQ. The CDR3 loop spans 13 amino acids. V lost 5 bases to trimming and J lost 7 bases; unmatched junction nucleotides: 3. In nucleotides, the CDR3 is TGTGCCAGCAGCCAAGGACTAGCGGGGACCCAGTACTTC. Its protein is CASSQGLAGTQYF. Full variable domain (outside the CDR3, taken from reference TRBV7-6 and TRBJ2-5): GAGVSQSPRYKVTKRGQDVALRCDPISGHVSLYWYRQALGQGPEFLTYFNYEAQQDKSGLPNDRFSAERPEGSISTLTIQRTEQRDSAMYRCASSQGLAGTQYFGPGTRLLVL.

This clonotype was counted at least ten times. This rearrangement joins TRBV6-6 to TRBJ2-5, with D tentatively TRBD2 (5 bases). Trimming removed 2 bases at V and 2 bases at J, with 15 bases between. Germline V lookup: CDR1 MNHNY, CDR2 SVGAGI (reference sequence). The CDR3 loop spans 16 amino acids. DNA for the CDR3: TGTGCCAGCAGTTACCAACCCTGGCAGCGGCAAGAGACCCAGTACTTC. Encoded protein: CASSYQPWQRQETQYF.

Worth noting for this clonotype: Given a much more abundant clone one base away, this may be a read error. V is TRBV18 and J is TRBJ2-7; D is unclear. Germline values: CDR1 KGHSH, CDR2 LQKENI. The germline V and J ends were trimmed by 2 bases and 6 bases, with 8 bases remaining between them. The CDR3 loop spans 12 amino acids. CDR3 in amino acids: CASSPTQPEQYF. CDR3 bases: TGTGCCAGCTCACCAACTCAGCCCGAGCAGTACTTC.

This chain links TRBV10-3 with TRBJ2-7, with 8 bases fitting TRBD2. The CDR3 runs to 14 residues. In germline, CDR1 is ENHRY, CDR2 SYGVKD. J gave up 5 bases and V 5 bases, and 8 bases lay outside the gene matches. The CDR3 spells CAISLGGGHHEQYF. In DNA form, the CDR3 reads TGTGCCATCAGTCTAGGCGGGGGGCACCACGAGCAGTACTTC.

This clonotype was counted ten times or more. This chain uses TRBV20-1 with TRBJ2-7; 11 bases map to TRBD1. Germline CDR1 DFQATT, CDR2 SNEGSKA (reference sequence). V shed 0 bases and J 4 bases; nucleotides not matched to a gene: 2. The length of the CDR3 is 14 residues. The CDR3 DNA follows: TGCAGTGCTAGAGACGGACAGGGGGCTTACGAGCAGTACTTC. This translates into CSARDGQGAYEQYF.

The J gene is TRBJ1-5, the V gene TRBV29-1, with TRBD1 identical over 7 bases. V gave up 6 bases and J gave up 4 bases; unmatched junction bases: 6. CDR1 is SQVTM, CDR2 ANQGSEA, per germline. The CDR3 has 13 residues. The CDR3 DNA sequence: TGCAGCGTAGCCGGGACAGCAAATCAGCCCCAGCATTTT. Amino acid sequence: CSVAGTANQPQHF.

Ten or more counts support this clonotype. This sequence joins TRBV20-1 and TRBJ2-5, with D possibly being TRBD2 (5 bases). In germline, CDR1 is DFQATT, CDR2 SNEGSKA (reference sequence). CDR3 length: 10 amino acids. V was cut by 6 bases and J by 9 bases, with 11 bases left in between. The CDR3 DNA reads TGCAGTGCCAGCCGGGGTGCCCAGTACTTC. Protein: CSASRGAQYF.

This clonotype was detected only a few times. The CDR3 DNA follows: TGTGCCAGCAGTCTCGGACAGGGTTACGGGGAGCTGTTTTTT. Translation: CASSLGQGYGELFF. This rearrangement joins TRBV2 to TRBJ2-2, with 8 bases identical to TRBD1. The CDR3 spans 14 residues. Trimming removed 5 bases from V and 7 bases from J; junction bases left unmatched: 6. The germline V gene encodes CDR1 SNHLY and CDR2 FYNNEI.

At least ten counts were recorded for this clonotype. The rearrangement links TRBV11-2 to TRBJ2-1; 13 bases line up with TRBD2. Germline loops: CDR1 SGHAT, CDR2 FQNNGV. Unmatched junction bases numbered 7, after V lost 6 bases and J lost 8 bases. This CDR3 region has 15 residues. The CDR3 is CASRKTSGRPDEQFF. Here the CDR3 DNA reads TGTGCCAGCAGAAAGACTAGCGGGAGGCCCGATGAGCAGTTCTTC.

This clonotype showed up many times. The gene calls are TRBV6-5 and TRBJ2-7; 7 bases align to TRBD2. Germline lookup yields CDR1 MNHEY and CDR2 SVGAGI. V lost 0 bases and J lost 5; bases outside the gene matches: 7. The CDR3 extends over 15 amino acids. The DNA of the CDR3 is TGTGCCAGCAGTTACTCCGCATTGGGGGGGGACGAGCAGTACTTC. Its translation is CASSYSALGGDEQYF.

This clonotype was seen a few times. The chain carries TRBV19 and TRBJ2-3; the D call may be TRBD1 or TRBD2 (5 bases each). V gave up 0 bases and J gave up 2 bases, with 12 bases separating them. The V gene's germline CDR1 is LNHDA and CDR2 SQIVND (reference sequence). This CDR3 spans 16 amino acids. Here the CDR3 reads CASSIDQGANTDTQYF. The DNA of the CDR3 is TGTGCCAGTAGTATAGATCAGGGAGCTAACACAGATACGCAGTATTTT.

This chain's CDR3 is CANGQGFTEAFF. In DNA form, the CDR3 reads TGTGCCAACGGACAGGGGTTTACTGAAGCTTTCTTT. This chain connects TRBV6-1 to TRBJ1-1; 9 bases are a match to TRBD1. Per the germline V gene, CDR1 is MNHNS and CDR2 is SASEGT. This CDR3 comprises 12 residues. With 10 bases clipped from V and 5 bases from J, the junction kept 5 bases outside the gene matches.

This clonotype was recorded many times. This chain links TRBV2 with TRBJ2-7; either TRBD1 or TRBD2 may fit D (5 bases each). The CDR3 has 13 residues. V was shortened by 0 bases and J by 6 bases, with 9 bases between the two germline ends. The germline V gene encodes CDR1 SNHLY and CDR2 FYNNEI. CDR3 loop: CASSEALGGEQYF. The CDR3 nucleotides read TGTGCCAGCAGTGAAGCGCTTGGGGGCGAGCAGTACTTC.

This clonotype was found many times. The gene calls are TRBV29-1 and TRBJ2-1; D not certain. With 5 bases removed from V and 10 bases from J, the gap between germline ends came to 12 bases. The CDR3 length is 11 residues. Per germline, CDR1 SQVTM and CDR2 ANQGSEA. The CDR3 protein is CSVLGSFEQFF. In DNA form, the CDR3 reads TGCAGCGTTTTAGGATCCTTCGAGCAGTTCTTC.